The following is a T cell receptor (beta chain) sequence with its context. This table comes from immunoSEQ multiplex PCR, and its TCRdb copy is limited to in-frame clones, with some not included. The sample lists around 700,000 clones, about 78% occurring once. This sample was included in a study of shared clonotypes between healthy human individuals. About the study: Every donor yielded three CD4 naive, three CD4 memory, two CD8 naive and one CD8 memory plate.

Donors, without exception, were Caucasian adults residing in Nashville, Tennessee. Negatively enriched CD4+ T cells were divided by CD45RA into naive and memory. The V and J ends lost 2 bases and 5 bases respectively, with 16 bases between them. Germline V gene lookup returns CDR1 KGHSH and CDR2 LQKENI. The CDR3 loop spans 15 amino acids. Sequenced input: memory CD4+ T cells sorted from blood. Subset described: CD45RA-negative fraction. This receptor was taken from a woman in her thirties in good health. The rearrangement joins TRBV18 to TRBJ2-7; the D call may be TRBD1 or TRBD2 (6 bases each). This CDR3 reads CASSPTPGAGNEQYF. CDR3 bases: TGTGCCAGCTCACCAACCCCGGGGGCGGGTAACGAGCAGTACTTC.